This TCR beta chain was profiled in a study of cytomegalovirus exposure and HLA in healthy donors. Background on the study: In a later analysis, the 100 to 150 validation repertoires were reported to have used the same platform as the roughly 610 first-cohort repertoires.

CDR3 length: 16 residues. The germline V gene encodes CDR1 SEHNR and CDR2 FQNEAQ (reference sequence). After removal of 1 base from V and 3 bases from J, the junction contained 6 bases not matched to a gene. The data were produced by immunoSEQ multiplex PCR, yet TCRdb's version contains in-frame clones alone and is incomplete. Of around 240,000 clones in the sample, 85% to 90% were seen once. General study points: Per published reports, the classifier diagnosed cytomegalovirus status with high specificity and sensitivity. As confirmed in vitro, a few CMV-associated chains were specific for CMV antigens.

A word on this clone: Its target is not known.

This clonotype was sampled from a woman younger than 35 in good health and CMV-seronegative. The J gene is TRBJ2-3, the V gene TRBV7-9; 8 bases are a match to TRBD2. The sequenced material came from PBMCs. CDR3 in amino acids: CASSLGQRGSTDTQYF. Here the CDR3 DNA reads TGTGCCAGCAGCTTAGGGCAGCGGGGGTCTACAGATACGCAGTATTTT.